Listed below are T cell receptor beta chains from one sample, sequenced in a study of glioma-infiltrating T cells after dendritic cell vaccination. The method was immunoSEQ multiplex PCR; TCRdb's version includes in-frame clones alone and lacks a portion of them. The sample has 30,000 to 40,000 clones; 82% are singletons. The sample was blood, taken before dendritic cell vaccination. The receptor set was obtained from a human donor with glioblastoma. Both conserved end residues are part of each CDR3. A D gene is named only where the DNA matches it firmly. Only some rows state a clone size, as once, few, many or a class for expanded clones.

D gene	V gene	J gene	clone size	CDR3 protein	CDR3 DNA
TRBD1	TRBV19	TRBJ2-7	-	CASSASGTGNYEQYF	TGTGCCAGTAGTGCCTCCGGGACAGGGAACTACGAGCAGTACTTC
-	TRBV19	TRBJ2-7	-	CASSIAAGNGGYEQYF	TGTGCCAGTAGTATAGCTGCAGGGAATGGTGGCTACGAGCAGTACTTC
-	TRBV25-1	TRBJ1-2	-	CASSAAGLRSGYTF	TGTGCCAGCAGTGCCGCGGGCCTACGGAGTGGCTACACCTTC
TRBD1	TRBV4-1	TRBJ1-2	few	CASSTLRTGAGYGYTF	TGCGCCAGCAGCACGTTAAGGACAGGGGCGGGCTATGGCTACACCTTC
-	TRBV30	TRBJ1-5	-	CAWSAHFNQPQHF	TGTGCCTGGAGTGCTCACTTCAATCAGCCCCAGCATTTT
-	TRBV27	TRBJ2-7	-	CASSPRGSYEQYF	TGTGCCAGCAGTCCAAGGGGATCCTACGAGCAGTACTTC
-	TRBV19	TRBJ1-1	few	CASSPRGGEAFF	TGTGCCAGTAGTCCACGAGGAGGTGAAGCTTTCTTT
-	TRBV7-2	TRBJ2-2	-	CASSLVGGANTGELFF	TGTGCCAGCAGCTTAGTGGGGGGGGCCAACACCGGGGAGCTGTTTTTT
-	TRBV18	TRBJ2-7	-	CASSPTDPGEQYF	TGTGCCAGCTCACCCACCGACCCCGGGGAGCAGTACTTC
TRBD2	TRBV27	TRBJ2-5	-	CASSDLAGGLETQYF	TGTGCCAGCAGCGATCTGGCGGGGGGACTAGAGACCCAGTACTTC
TRBD2	TRBV6-5	TRBJ2-7	-	CASSLAGGIEQYF	TGTGCCAGCAGTTTAGCGGGGGGGATCGAGCAGTACTTC
-	TRBV28	TRBJ1-5	-	CASRHQGSPNQPQHF	TGTGCCAGCAGACATCAGGGTTCCCCTAATCAGCCCCAGCATTTT
TRBD1	TRBV2	TRBJ1-4	-	CASNVQGSNEKLFF	TGTGCCAGCAATGTACAGGGGTCTAATGAAAAACTGTTTTTT
TRBD1	TRBV5-1	TRBJ2-7	-	CASSVGQGAEEQYF	TGCGCCAGCAGCGTGGGACAGGGGGCTGAAGAGCAGTACTTC
TRBD1	TRBV28	TRBJ1-1	once	CASPGQGPNTEAFF	TGTGCCAGCCCTGGACAGGGTCCGAACACTGAAGCTTTCTTT
-	TRBV6-6	TRBJ1-6	-	CASSYYSSYNSPLHF	TGTGCCAGCAGTTACTACAGCTCCTATAATTCACCCCTCCACTTT
-	TRBV7-7	TRBJ2-5	-	CASSNKPGVTQYF	TGTGCTAGCAGCAACAAGCCGGGTGTGACCCAGTACTTC
-	TRBV28	TRBJ1-2	-	CASSRYGYTF	TGTGCCAGCAGTCGGTATGGCTACACCTTC
-	TRBV9	TRBJ2-5	once	CASSLPPGETQYF	TGTGCCAGCAGCCTCCCCCCAGGGGAGACCCAGTACTTC
-	TRBV10-3	TRBJ2-7	-	CAITTGLSSSYEQYF	TGTGCCATCACCACGGGACTCTCCAGCTCCTACGAGCAGTACTTC
-	TRBV27	TRBJ2-7	-	CASSDSSYEQYF	TGTGCCAGCAGTGACAGCTCCTACGAGCAGTACTTC